These 2 T cell receptor beta chains came from one sample sequenced in a study of blood T cell repertoires in COVID-19. The protocol was immunoSEQ multiplex PCR, while the TCRdb copy is restricted to in-frame clones and leaves out a portion. The profile shows 200,000 to 250,000 clones, about 84% of them singletons. The sequenced material came from PBMCs or T cells enriched from blood (not recorded which). The receptors derive from a man in his 60s who had recovered from COVID-19.

The rearrangement joins TRBV7-3 to TRBJ2-5, with D hard to call. This CDR3 is 13 amino acids long. The germline CDR1 and CDR2 sequences are SGHTA and FQGTGA. Trimming took off 2 bases at V and 5 bases at J, with 9 bases between the two ends. The CDR3 DNA is TGTGCCAGCAGCTTACTGGGCGCGGAGACCCAGTACTTC. Amino acid sequence: CASSLLGAETQYF.

The V gene is TRBV4-3, the J gene TRBJ2-3; 13 bases match TRBD2. The CDR3 length is 15 residues. Germline CDR1 and CDR2: LGHNA and YSLEER. J lost 6 bases, V lost 5 bases, and 5 bases had no gene match. The CDR3 sequence is CASSRLAGGRDTQYF. The CDR3 nucleotides are TGCGCCAGCAGCAGACTAGCGGGGGGCAGGGATACGCAGTATTTT.